What follows is one T cell receptor (beta chain) and its context. Per the original data handling: Amplification with reference gene primers provided the estimates of nucleated cell counts. The repertoire was sequenced with immunoSEQ multiplex PCR; TCRdb's copy has only in-frame clones and lacks some. Clone size and the V and J calls come from that table; the DNA yielded D and trimming. The sample contains roughly 49,000 clones, 65% to 85% of which appear only once. This sample is drawn from a study of blood T cell repertoires in COVID-19. Study at large: Sites across the United States, Italy and Spain contributed samples from acute and convalescent COVID-19. PBMCs, B-cell-depleted T cells, or T cells provided the cDNA or gDNA that made up the material.

There are 16 residues in the CDR3. The sequenced sample was peripheral blood. This clonotype was obtained from a man aged 50 to 59 with active COVID-19. This rearrangement joins TRBV21-1 to TRBJ1-1; TRBD1 is the table's D call, not checked against the DNA. TRBV21-1 is deemed a pseudogene. The CDR3, as DNA: TGTGCCAGCAGCAAACCCTTAGAGGGGGCCGGGACTGAAGCTTTCTTT. Translation: CASSKPLEGAGTEAFF.